The clone carrying this T cell receptor (beta chain) was found many times. This entry comes from a study of patients and donors after allogeneic stem cell transplantation. In TCRdb, the RT-PCR reads were re-called with MiXCR into one record per CDR3 protein. The top ten hold roughly 34% of the sample, which has about 28,000 distinct CDR3 sequences, under 7.5% seen once. Trimming took off 3 bases at V and 0 bases at J, with 12 bases between the two ends. There are 17 residues in the CDR3. The germline gives CDR1 MNHEY, CDR2 SMNVEV (reference sequence). The sequence was collected from a human donor who was either an allogeneic HSCT recipient or a stem cell or donor lymphocyte infusion donor (not recorded which). It is not recorded whose cells these are; they may come from a transplant donor. The V call is TRBV27, the J call TRBJ2-6; a weak D match, TRBD1 (6 bases). Sequenced material: blood, either unsorted or a sorted T cell fraction (not recorded which). CDR3 in DNA: TGTGCCAGCAGTTTCCTTCGGACAGTCTCTGGGGCCAACGTCCTGACTTTC. Its translation is CASSFLRTVSGANVLTF.